The 26 T cell receptor beta chains listed next were all sequenced from one sample in a study of T-cell reconstitution after alpha-beta-depleted transplantation in children. Researchers prepared the TCRbeta library using unique molecular identifiers, the study reports. TCRdb fed the PCR reads into MiXCR, producing one record per CDR3 protein. The sample records a few hundred thousand distinct CDR3 sequences, around 46% being singletons. The sample was PBMCs, taken before TCRalphabeta/CD19-depleted stem cell transplant. Every receptor here comes from a girl aged 2-10 years with aplastic anemia, due to receive a stem cell transplant.

A few counts support this clonotype. The J gene is TRBJ1-5, the V gene TRBV20-1; D is ambiguous. CDR3 size: 13 residues. Germline CDR1 reads DFQATT; CDR2 reads SNEGSKA (reference sequence). Trimming left V 5 bases short and J 4 bases short, with 12 bases between. This CDR3 reads CSARGSWNQPQHF. The CDR3 bases are TGCAGTGCTCGTGGAAGTTGGAATCAGCCCCAGCATTTT.

V and J are TRBV24-1 and TRBJ1-5; TRBD1 matches at 7 bases. From germline, CDR1 is KGHDR and CDR2 SFDVKD. V shed 5 bases and J 5 bases; nucleotides not matched to a gene: 2. This CDR3 region has 13 residues. DNA for the CDR3: TGTGCCACCAGTGTTACAGGGGATCAGCCCCAGCATTTT. Translation gives CATSVTGDQPQHF.

The gene calls are TRBV20-1 and TRBJ2-3, with D possibly matching TRBD2 (7 bases). The CDR3 loop spans 14 amino acids. Trimming shortened V by 2 bases and J by 0 bases, and 9 bases separated the two germline ends. The germline gives CDR1 DFQATT, CDR2 SNEGSKA (reference sequence). The CDR3 spells CSARKGGSTDTQYF. The CDR3 nucleotides are TGCAGTGCTAGAAAGGGGGGGAGCACAGATACGCAGTATTTT.

This clonotype was counted only a few times. This chain links TRBV6-1 with TRBJ2-4, with D tentatively TRBD1 (6 bases). The CDR3 has 15 residues. The germline gives CDR1 MNHNS, CDR2 SASEGT. Deletions cut 5 bases from V and 7 bases from J, with 18 bases between. The CDR3 DNA sequence: TGTGCCAGCAGTCGATTACAGGGAAATAAGAACATTCAGTACTTC. This gives the protein CASSRLQGNKNIQYF.

This chain links TRBV27 with TRBJ2-1; 9 bases are shared with TRBD2. The CDR3 totals 17 residues. Germline lookup yields CDR1 MNHEY and CDR2 SMNVEV (reference sequence). Germline trimming cut 5 bases from V and 3 bases from J; bases unmatched to any gene: 11. CDR3 nucleotides: TGTGCCAGCAGTCCGAACCCCATAGCGGGAGTCTACAATGAGCAGTTCTTC. As protein: CASSPNPIAGVYNEQFF.

The gene calls are TRBV7-8 and TRBJ2-7; a possible D gene is TRBD2 (5 bases). Germline CDR1 is SGHVS and CDR2 is FQNEAQ. The CDR3 totals 14 residues. Trimming cost V 3 bases and J 4 bases, with 13 bases left between them. The CDR3 DNA reads TGTGCCAGCAGCTTCCGGGTCCTAGCTTACGAGCAGTACTTC. It specifies CASSFRVLAYEQYF.

This clonotype was seen a handful of times. The chain joins TRBV6-5 to TRBJ1-5; no clear D. CDR1 is MNHEY, CDR2 SVGAGI, per germline. There are 14 residues in the CDR3. Trimming took 5 bases from V and 5 from J, leaving 13 bases between them. The DNA for the CDR3 is TGTGCCAGCAGTCCGACTGAGGGTTATCAGCCCCAGCATTTT. Amino acid sequence: CASSPTEGYQPQHF.

In this sample, this clonotype turned up many times. The chain recombines TRBV29-1 with TRBJ2-3, with D possibly TRBD2 on 5 matching bases. The germline CDR1 and CDR2 sequences are SQVTM and ANQGSEA. Deletions cut 4 bases from V and 0 bases from J, with 17 bases between. This CDR3 comprises 16 residues. The CDR3 nucleotides are TGCAGCGTTGTTCCCTCCACTGAGCGGAGCACAGATACGCAGTATTTT. This gives the protein CSVVPSTERSTDTQYF.

The chain carries TRBV7-6 and TRBJ2-1; TRBD2 is a possible D gene (6 bases). Deletions cut 5 bases from V and 6 bases from J, with 11 bases between. The V gene's germline CDR1 is SGHVS and CDR2 FNYEAQ. This CDR3 comprises 13 residues. The CDR3 is CASSRAGRNEQFF. CDR3 bases: TGTGCCAGCAGCCGGGCGGGGCGCAATGAGCAGTTCTTC.

This clonotype has ten or more counts. V and J are TRBV20-1 and TRBJ1-6, with TRBD1 identical over 9 bases. The germline CDR1 and CDR2 sequences are DFQATT and SNEGSKA (reference sequence). V lost 3 bases, J lost 2 bases, and 5 bases stayed unmatched. The CDR3 spans 16 residues. The CDR3 is CSARGRQGAYNSPLHF. The CDR3 nucleotides are TGCAGTGCTAGGGGCCGACAGGGGGCCTATAATTCACCCCTCCACTTT.

Comment on this clonotype: The conserved closing phenylalanine or tryptophan is absent in this CDR3, likely reflecting a read error. The CDR3 DNA is TGCAGTGCTAGCCCAAGGACAGGTAGCACAGATACGCAGTATTTG. Translation gives CSASPRTGSTDTQYL. V gene TRBV20-1 combines with J gene TRBJ2-3; 7 nucleotides agree with TRBD1. The CDR3 extends over 15 amino acids. Trimming removed 3 bases from V and 0 bases from J; junction bases left unmatched: 6. In germline, CDR1 is DFQATT, CDR2 SNEGSKA (reference sequence).

This clonotype was seen repeatedly, ten times or more. This chain links TRBV7-9 with TRBJ1-4, with 10 bases aligning to TRBD1. Losses at the gene ends were 6 bases for V and 7 bases for J; bases not matched to a gene: 5. Germline V gene data show CDR1 as SEHNR and CDR2 as FQNEAQ (reference sequence). The CDR3 is 14 amino acids. In nucleotides, the CDR3 is TGTGCCAGCAGTTCGACAGGGGGCGGTGAAAAACTGTTTTTT. It specifies CASSSTGGGEKLFF.

The chain recombines TRBV7-8 with TRBJ2-5; 7 bases are a match to TRBD2. The length of the CDR3 is 15 residues. V lost 1 base and J lost 4; bases outside the gene matches: 6. Germline CDR1 and CDR2: SGHVS and FQNEAQ. CDR3 bases: TGTGCCAGCAGCTTAGGTGATGGGGGGGGAGAGACCCAGTACTTC. It is translated as CASSLGDGGGETQYF.

CDR3 amino acids: CASSLREPGNEQFF. CDR3 DNA: TGTGCCAGCAGCCTCAGGGAGCCAGGGAATGAGCAGTTCTTC. The J gene is TRBJ2-1, the V gene TRBV7-9; D is possibly TRBD1 or TRBD2 (5 bases each). CDR1 is SEHNR, CDR2 FQNEAQ, per germline (reference sequence). Trimming cost V 5 bases and J 7 bases, with 15 bases left between them. The CDR3 is made up of 14 amino acids.

The chain recombines TRBV9 with TRBJ2-3, with a tentative D call TRBD1 (6 bases). This CDR3 is built from 14 residues. Germline V CDR1 and CDR2: SGDLS, YYNGEE. Trimming left V 0 bases short and J 4 bases short, with 9 bases between. Here the CDR3 DNA reads TGTGCCAGCAGCGTAGGAGGGGGTTCAGATACGCAGTATTTT. Protein: CASSVGGGSDTQYF.

The chain recombines TRBV20-1 with TRBJ2-5, with a weak D call TRBD1 (5 bases). The germline V gene has CDR1 DFQATT and CDR2 SNEGSKA (reference sequence). V was pared by 4 bases and J by 5 bases, with 17 bases between. CDR3 size: 14 residues. DNA for the CDR3: TGCAGTGCTACGCAGGGAATAGTTGTGGAGACCCAGTACTTC. Translating it yields CSATQGIVVETQYF.

In its sample, this clonotype was seen a few times. This chain connects TRBV2 to TRBJ1-1; 8 bases are shared with TRBD1. The germline V gene has CDR1 SNHLY and CDR2 FYNNEI. The CDR3 spans 12 residues. The V gene end was trimmed by 10 bases and the J gene end by 4 bases; junction bases not matched to a gene: 5. The CDR3 DNA is TGTGCCACCCAGACAGGGGTCACTGAAGCTTTCTTT. Translation: CATQTGVTEAFF.

The genes are TRBV20-1 and TRBJ2-4; 10 nucleotides line up with TRBD2. V was pared by 0 bases and J by 9 bases, with 5 bases of the junction left unmatched. Germline V CDR1 and CDR2: DFQATT, SNEGSKA (reference sequence). The CDR3 is 14 amino acids. The CDR3: CSAREPLAGSIQYF. The CDR3 DNA is TGCAGTGCTAGAGAACCACTAGCGGGGAGCATTCAGTACTTC.

The chain joins TRBV6-1 to TRBJ2-3; 8 bases align to TRBD2. This CDR3 has 15 residues. Looked up from germline, CDR1 is MNHNS and CDR2 is SASEGT. J gave up 2 bases and V 8 bases, and 9 bases lay outside the gene matches. The CDR3 DNA reads TGTGCCAGCGCGACATCACTAGCGGTCACAGATACGCAGTATTTT. The encoded protein is CASATSLAVTDTQYF.

This clonotype was picked up a small number of times. The chain links TRBV5-1 to TRBJ2-1; no firm D call. Trimming left V 3 bases short and J 10 bases short, with 11 bases between. Germline-derived CDR1 and CDR2 are SGHRS and YFSETQ. This CDR3 has 12 amino acids. CDR3: CASSSEQYEQFF. CDR3 DNA: TGCGCCAGCAGCTCGGAGCAGTACGAGCAGTTCTTC.

The J gene is TRBJ1-2, the V gene TRBV12-3 or TRBV12-4; 10 positions match TRBD1. The ends lost 5 bases at V and 6 bases at J; junction bases unmatched: 9. The CDR3 has 15 residues. CDR3 sequence: CASSANPGQGHGYTF. The DNA of the CDR3 is TGTGCCAGCAGTGCTAATCCGGGACAGGGGCATGGCTACACCTTC.

The chain is built from TRBV24-1 and TRBJ2-2; maybe TRBD2 (5 bases). V was clipped by 9 bases and J by 4 bases, with 14 bases between them. Germline V CDR1 and CDR2: KGHDR, SFDVKD. The CDR3 runs 14 residues. The CDR3 DNA sequence: TGTGCCACCCGTGGGTCCGCGGGCACCGGGGAGCTGTTTTTT. This sequence encodes CATRGSAGTGELFF.

This clonotype was observed at least ten times. The gene calls are TRBV10-3 and TRBJ2-1; D uncertain. The CDR3 contains 14 residues. V lost 2 bases and J lost 5, with 10 bases in between. Germline V gene sequence: CDR1 ENHRY, CDR2 SYGVKD. CDR3 sequence: CAISERADHNEQFF. As DNA, the CDR3 is TGTGCCATCAGTGAGAGGGCCGACCACAATGAGCAGTTCTTC.

About this clonotype itself: A much larger clone sits a single nucleotide away, making a read error possible. This rearrangement joins TRBV20-1 to TRBJ2-7; 10 bases match TRBD2. The CDR3 sequence is 15 residues long. Germline values: CDR1 DFQATT, CDR2 SNEGSKA (reference sequence). Here the CDR3 DNA reads TGCTGTGCTCCAGAGCGGGGGGGGTTCTCCTACGAGCAGTACTTC. This codes for CCAPERGGFSYEQYF.

In its sample, this clonotype was seen once. V and J are TRBV20-1 and TRBJ2-3, with 9 nucleotides matching TRBD2. The CDR3 is made up of 13 amino acids. Germline loops: CDR1 DFQATT, CDR2 SNEGSKA (reference sequence). DNA for the CDR3: TGCAGCTTGTGCGGGGGGGCATGCGATACGCAGTATTTT. Protein: CSLCGGACDTQYF.

The chain joins TRBV9 to TRBJ2-1; 16 nucleotides match TRBD2. The CDR3 runs to 18 residues. The J segment lost 3 bases and the V segment lost 4 bases, leaving 7 bases of the junction unmatched. The germline CDR1 and CDR2 sequences are SGDLS and YYNGEE. The CDR3 DNA reads as TGTGCCAGCAGCATGGGACTAGCGGGAGGGCAGGGCTACAATGAGCAGTTCTTC. Translation: CASSMGLAGGQGYNEQFF.